The clone carrying this TCR beta chain was seen more than once but under ten times. Its matching antigen is unknown. This CDR3 region has 15 residues. V gave up 6 bases and J gave up 0 bases; unmatched junction bases: 4. Germline-derived CDR1 and CDR2 are MNHNS and SASEGT. This sample was taken from a study of identical twins. Study findings and constraints: Insertions were reduced in abundant cord blood beta clonotypes but not in memory repertoires.

TCRdb redid the calling of the 5' RACE reads with MiXCR, one entry per CDR3 protein. This sample yields roughly 750,000 distinct CDR3 sequences, of which less than 25% are seen a single time; 4% to 5.5% belongs to the top ten. This sample was also put to use in a study of T cells expressing NK-cell markers. In that study: The use of an anti-gamma-delta TCR antibody, which was added in several experiments, restricted sorting to T cells expressing alpha-beta TCR. The dominant NKG2C+ clonotypes represented about 1.0-7.5% of CD8+ T cells in six donors.

The genes are TRBV6-1 and TRBJ2-7, with TRBD2 matching over 11 bases. The sequenced sample consisted of PBMCs. This TCR derives from a woman under 30 in good health. CDR3 protein: CASRKTSGSSYEQYF. DNA for the CDR3: TGTGCCAGCAGAAAAACTAGCGGGAGCTCCTACGAGCAGTACTTC.